This T cell receptor (beta chain) was recorded in a study of blood T cell repertoires in COVID-19. Study summary: The samples span acute and convalescent COVID-19 from the United States, Italy and Spain. The cDNA or gDNA used as material had been derived from T cells, B-cell-depleted T cells, or PBMCs.

Authors' analysis steps: Estimation of nucleated cell counts relied on the amplification of reference gene primers. Only in-frame clones appear in the TCRdb table, and some are missing; sequencing was by immunoSEQ multiplex PCR. V and J calls and clone size follow that table, whereas D and trimming were derived from the DNA. Of about 240,000 clones in the sample, about 68% were seen once. The V and J ends lost 4 bases and 2 bases respectively, with 9 bases between them. Germline V lookup: CDR1 SGHNT, CDR2 YYREEE (reference sequence). The CDR3 contains 13 residues. The V gene is TRBV5-4, the J gene TRBJ1-1; TRBD1 is a possible D gene (5 bases). The sample comprised peripheral blood. The sequence was obtained from an elderly woman with acute or convalescent COVID-19. The CDR3 loop reads CASSRGGNTEAFF. The CDR3 nucleotides read TGTGCCAGCAGCAGGGGCGGTAACACTGAAGCTTTCTTT.